This T cell receptor (beta chain) was identified during a study of cytomegalovirus exposure and HLA in healthy donors. The V gene lost 6 bases and the J gene lost 4 bases, with 15 bases spanning the gap. The germline gives CDR1 SQVTM, CDR2 ANQGSEA. This CDR3 is built from 13 residues. Primers included in the PCR were 60 Vbeta and 13 Jbeta primers. Per the original data handling: An analysis that came later counted 80 million or so unique TCR beta chains, around 10 million shared. Profiling relied on immunoSEQ multiplex PCR, and the TCRdb table lists in-frame clones only, not all of them. Clonal size and the V and J genes are those of that table, whereas D and trimming came from the DNA. This sample has 110,000 to 150,000 clones; roughly 83% occur once, and the top ten carry roughly 4.2%.

The chain joins TRBV29-1 to TRBJ1-2; D perhaps matches TRBD1 (5 bases). Input material: PBMCs. This TCR came from a man aged 35 to 55 in good health and CMV-seropositive. The CDR3, as DNA: TGCAGCGTAAGCCCAGGGCCTGGCTATGGCTACACCTTC. It yields the protein CSVSPGPGYGYTF.